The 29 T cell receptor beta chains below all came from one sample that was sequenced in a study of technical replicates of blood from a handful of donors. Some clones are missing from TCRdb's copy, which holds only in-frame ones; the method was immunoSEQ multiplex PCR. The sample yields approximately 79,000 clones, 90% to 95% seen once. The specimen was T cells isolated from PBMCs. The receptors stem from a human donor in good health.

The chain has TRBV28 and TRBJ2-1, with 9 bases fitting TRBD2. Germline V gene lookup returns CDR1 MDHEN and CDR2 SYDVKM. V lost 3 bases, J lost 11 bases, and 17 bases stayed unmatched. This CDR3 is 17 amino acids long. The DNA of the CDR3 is TGTGCCAGCAGTTTGTTTTGGCGGGAGGGCAATCCCCCAAAGCAGTTCTTC. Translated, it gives CASSLFWREGNPPKQFF.

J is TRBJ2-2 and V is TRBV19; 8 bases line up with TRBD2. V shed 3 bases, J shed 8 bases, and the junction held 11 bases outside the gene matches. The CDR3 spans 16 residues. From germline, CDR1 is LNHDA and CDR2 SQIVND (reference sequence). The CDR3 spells CASSITPGGPSGELFF. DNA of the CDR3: TGTGCCAGTAGTATTACTCCGGGAGGGCCTTCGGGGGAGCTGTTTTTT.

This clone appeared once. The CDR3 DNA is TGTGCCAGCATTAGACAGGGTAGGGACACAGATACGCAGTATTTT. This gives the protein CASIRQGRDTDTQYF. The chain is built from TRBV2 and TRBJ2-3, with TRBD1 matching 7 bases. Germline CDR1 and CDR2: SNHLY and FYNNEI. The CDR3 consists of 15 residues. Trimming at V came to 7 bases and at J to 2 bases, leaving 9 bases not matched to a gene. Based on the CDR3 plus reference TRBV2 and TRBJ2-3, the full variable domain is EPEVTQTPSHQVTQMGQEVILRCVPISNHLYFYWYRQILGQKVEFLVSFYNNEISEKSEIFDDQFSVERPDGSNFTLKIRSTKLEDSAMYFCASIRQGRDTDTQYFGPGTRLTVL.

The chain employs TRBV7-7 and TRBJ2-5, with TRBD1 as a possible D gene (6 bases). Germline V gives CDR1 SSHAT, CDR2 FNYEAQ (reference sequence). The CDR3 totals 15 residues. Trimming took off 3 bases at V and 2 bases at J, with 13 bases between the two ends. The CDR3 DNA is TGTGCCAGCAGCTTTATGACAGGACGACAAGAGACCCAGTACTTC. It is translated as CASSFMTGRQETQYF.

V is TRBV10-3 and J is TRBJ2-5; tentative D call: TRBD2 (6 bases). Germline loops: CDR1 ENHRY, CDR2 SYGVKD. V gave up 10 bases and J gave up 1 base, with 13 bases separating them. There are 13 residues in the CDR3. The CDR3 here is CATQAGGQETQYF. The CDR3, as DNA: TGTGCCACCCAAGCGGGCGGCCAAGAGACCCAGTACTTC.

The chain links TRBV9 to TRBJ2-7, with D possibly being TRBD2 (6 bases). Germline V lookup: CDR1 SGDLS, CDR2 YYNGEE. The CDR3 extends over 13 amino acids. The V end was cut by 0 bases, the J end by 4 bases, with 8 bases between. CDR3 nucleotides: TGTGCCAGCAGCGTAGAGGGGAGGTACGAGCAGTACTTC. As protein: CASSVEGRYEQYF.

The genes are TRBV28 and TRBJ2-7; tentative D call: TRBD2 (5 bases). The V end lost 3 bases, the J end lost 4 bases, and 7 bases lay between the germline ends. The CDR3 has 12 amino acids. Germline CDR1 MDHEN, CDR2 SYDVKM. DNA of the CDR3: TGTGCCAGCAGTTTCGGGGATTACGAGCAGTACTTC. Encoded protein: CASSFGDYEQYF. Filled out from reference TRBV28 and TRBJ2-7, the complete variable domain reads DVKVTQSSRYLVKRTGEKVFLECVQDMDHENMFWYRQDPGLGLRLIYFSYDVKMKEKGDIPEGYSVSREKKERFSLILESASTNQTSMYLCASSFGDYEQYFGPGTRLTVT.

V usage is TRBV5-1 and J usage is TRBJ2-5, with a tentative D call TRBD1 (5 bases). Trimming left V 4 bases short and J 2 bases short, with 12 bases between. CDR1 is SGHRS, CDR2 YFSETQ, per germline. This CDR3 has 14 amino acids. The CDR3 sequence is CASSPGQRQETQYF. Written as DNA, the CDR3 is TGCGCCAGCAGCCCCGGACAACGGCAAGAGACCCAGTACTTC.

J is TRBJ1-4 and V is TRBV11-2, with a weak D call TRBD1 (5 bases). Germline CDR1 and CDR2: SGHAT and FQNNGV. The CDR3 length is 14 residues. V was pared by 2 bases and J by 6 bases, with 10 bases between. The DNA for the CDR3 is TGTGCCAGCAGCTTAAGGGGTTTGGATGAAAAACTGTTTTTT. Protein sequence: CASSLRGLDEKLFF. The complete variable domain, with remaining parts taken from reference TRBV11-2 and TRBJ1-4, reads EAGVAQSPRYKIIEKRQSVAFWCNPISGHATLYWYQQILGQGPKLLIQFQNNGVVDDSQLPKDRFSAERLKGVDSTLKIQPAKLEDSAVYLCASSLRGLDEKLFFGSGTQLSVL.

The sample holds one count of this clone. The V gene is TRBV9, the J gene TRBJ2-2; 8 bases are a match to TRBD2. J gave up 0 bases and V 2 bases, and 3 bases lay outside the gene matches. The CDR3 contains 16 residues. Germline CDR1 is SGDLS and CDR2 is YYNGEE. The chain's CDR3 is CASSVERGTNTGELFF. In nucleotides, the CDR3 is TGTGCCAGCAGCGTTGAGCGGGGGACGAACACCGGGGAGCTGTTTTTT.

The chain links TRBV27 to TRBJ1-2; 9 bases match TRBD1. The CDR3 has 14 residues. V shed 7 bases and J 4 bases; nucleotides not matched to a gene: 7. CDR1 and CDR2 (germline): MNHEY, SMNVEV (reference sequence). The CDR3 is CASNPTGGGYGYTF. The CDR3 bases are TGTGCCAGCAACCCGACAGGGGGAGGCTATGGCTACACCTTC.

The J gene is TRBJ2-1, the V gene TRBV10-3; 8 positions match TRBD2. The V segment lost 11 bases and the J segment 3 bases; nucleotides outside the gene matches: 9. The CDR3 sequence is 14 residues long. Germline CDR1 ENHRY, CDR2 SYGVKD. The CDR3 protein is CASIGRVGYNEQFF. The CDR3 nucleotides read TGTGCCTCGATCGGGAGGGTGGGCTACAATGAGCAGTTCTTC.

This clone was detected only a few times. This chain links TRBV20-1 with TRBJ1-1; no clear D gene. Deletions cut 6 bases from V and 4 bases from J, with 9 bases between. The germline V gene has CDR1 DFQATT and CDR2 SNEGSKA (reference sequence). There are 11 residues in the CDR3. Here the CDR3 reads CSALIATEAFF. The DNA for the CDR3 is TGCAGTGCCTTAATAGCCACTGAAGCTTTCTTT.

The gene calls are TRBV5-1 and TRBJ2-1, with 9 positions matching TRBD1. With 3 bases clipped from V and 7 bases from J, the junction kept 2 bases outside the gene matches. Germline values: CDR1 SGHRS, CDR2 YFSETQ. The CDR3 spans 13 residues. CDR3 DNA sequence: TGCGCCAGCAGCTCGGGACAGGGAAATGAGCAGTTCTTC. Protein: CASSSGQGNEQFF.

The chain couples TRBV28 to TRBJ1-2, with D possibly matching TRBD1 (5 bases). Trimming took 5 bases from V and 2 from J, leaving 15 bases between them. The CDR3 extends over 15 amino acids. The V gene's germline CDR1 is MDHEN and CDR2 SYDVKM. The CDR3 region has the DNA TGTGCCAGCAGTCTAAGGGGATGGGCAAACTATGGCTACACCTTC. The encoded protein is CASSLRGWANYGYTF.

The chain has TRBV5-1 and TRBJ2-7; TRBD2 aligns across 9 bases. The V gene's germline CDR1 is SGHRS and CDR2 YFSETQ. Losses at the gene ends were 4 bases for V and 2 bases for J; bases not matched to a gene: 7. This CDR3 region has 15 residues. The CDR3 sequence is CASSLAGLRTYEQYF. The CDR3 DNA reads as TGCGCCAGCAGCCTAGCGGGGTTGCGCACCTACGAGCAGTACTTC.

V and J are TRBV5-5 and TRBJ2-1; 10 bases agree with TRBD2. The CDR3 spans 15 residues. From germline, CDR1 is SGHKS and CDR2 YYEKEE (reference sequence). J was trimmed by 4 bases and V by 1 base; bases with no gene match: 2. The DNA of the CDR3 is TGTGCCAGCAGCTTGACTAGCGGGGTTTACAATGAGCAGTTCTTC. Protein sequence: CASSLTSGVYNEQFF.

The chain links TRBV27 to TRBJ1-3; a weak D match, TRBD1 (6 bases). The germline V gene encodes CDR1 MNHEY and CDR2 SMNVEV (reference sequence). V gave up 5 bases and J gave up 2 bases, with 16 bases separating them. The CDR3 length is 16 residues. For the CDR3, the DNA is TGTGCCAGCAGTCCCAACAGGGTAGGAGCTGGAAACACCATATATTTT. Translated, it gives CASSPNRVGAGNTIYF.

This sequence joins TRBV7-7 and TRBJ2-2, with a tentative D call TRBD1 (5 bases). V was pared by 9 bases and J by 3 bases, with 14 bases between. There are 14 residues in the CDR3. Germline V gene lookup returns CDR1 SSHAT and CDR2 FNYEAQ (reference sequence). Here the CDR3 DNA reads TGTGCCAGTTCGAAGGGGCTTGACACCGGGGAGCTGTTTTTT. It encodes CASSKGLDTGELFF. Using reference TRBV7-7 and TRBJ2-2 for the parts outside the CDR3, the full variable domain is GAGVSQSPRYKVTKRGQDVTLRCDPISSHATLYWYQQALGQGPEFLTYFNYEAQPDKSGLPSDRFSAERPEGSISTLTIQRTEQRDSAMYRCASSKGLDTGELFFGEGSRLTVL.

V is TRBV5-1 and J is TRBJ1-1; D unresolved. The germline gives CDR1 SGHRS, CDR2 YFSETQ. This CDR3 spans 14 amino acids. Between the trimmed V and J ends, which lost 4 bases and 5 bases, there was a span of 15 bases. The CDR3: CASSQSRTVTEAFF. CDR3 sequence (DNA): TGCGCCAGCAGCCAGTCCCGAACCGTTACTGAAGCTTTCTTT.

Here the CDR3 reads CASSSLPGKDYGYTF. As DNA, the CDR3 is TGCGCCAGCAGCTCCCTCCCGGGTAAGGACTATGGCTACACCTTC. The chain couples TRBV5-1 to TRBJ1-2; D remains unclear. The CDR3 spans 15 residues. V gave up 3 bases and J gave up 3 bases, with 15 bases separating them. CDR1 is SGHRS and CDR2 is YFSETQ in the germline V gene.

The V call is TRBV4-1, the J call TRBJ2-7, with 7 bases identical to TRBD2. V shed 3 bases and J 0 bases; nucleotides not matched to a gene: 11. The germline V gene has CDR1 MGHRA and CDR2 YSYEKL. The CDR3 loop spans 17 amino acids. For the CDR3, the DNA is TGCGCCAGCAGCCACCAAGCGGGGACGAGGAGCTCCTACGAGCAGTACTTC. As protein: CASSHQAGTRSSYEQYF.

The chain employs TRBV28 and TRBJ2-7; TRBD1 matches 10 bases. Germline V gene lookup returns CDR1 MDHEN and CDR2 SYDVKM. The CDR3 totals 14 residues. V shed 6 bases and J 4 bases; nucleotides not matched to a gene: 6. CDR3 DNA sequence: TGTGCCAGCAGGGGACAGGGGATTTTTTACGAGCAGTACTTC. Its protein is CASRGQGIFYEQYF.

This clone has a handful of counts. The CDR3 region is CASRGTGFNYGYTF. The CDR3, as DNA: TGTGCCAGTAGAGGGACAGGCTTTAACTATGGCTACACCTTC. This rearrangement joins TRBV19 to TRBJ1-2; 8 positions match TRBD1. From germline, CDR1 is LNHDA and CDR2 SQIVND (reference sequence). This CDR3 comprises 14 residues. J was trimmed by 1 base and V by 6 bases; bases with no gene match: 4. The whole variable domain, filled in from reference TRBV19 and TRBJ1-2, reads DGGITQSPKYLFRKEGQNVTLSCEQNLNHDAMYWYRQDPGQGLRLIYYSQIVNDFQKGDIAEGYSVSREKKESFPLTVTSAQKNPTAFYLCASRGTGFNYGYTFGSGTRLTVV.

CDR3 protein: CASSLVAGIYNEQFF. The CDR3 region has the DNA TGTGCCAGCAGTTTAGTGGCGGGGATATACAATGAGCAGTTCTTC. The chain carries TRBV28 and TRBJ2-1; D is perhaps TRBD2 (6 bases). The V gene's germline CDR1 is MDHEN and CDR2 SYDVKM. V lost 2 bases, J lost 4 bases, and 12 bases lay in between. The CDR3 runs 15 residues.

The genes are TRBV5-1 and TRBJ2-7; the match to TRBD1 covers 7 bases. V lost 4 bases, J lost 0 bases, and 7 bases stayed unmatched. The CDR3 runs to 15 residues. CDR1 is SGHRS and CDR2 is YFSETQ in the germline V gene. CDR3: CASSARQGSSYEQYF. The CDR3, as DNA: TGCGCCAGCAGCGCAAGACAGGGCAGCTCCTACGAGCAGTACTTC. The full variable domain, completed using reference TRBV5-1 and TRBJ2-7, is KAGVTQTPRYLIKTRGQQVTLSCSPISGHRSVSWYQQTPGQGLQFLFEYFSETQRNKGNFPGRFSGRQFSNSRSEMNVSTLELGDSALYLCASSARQGSSYEQYFGPGTRLTVT.

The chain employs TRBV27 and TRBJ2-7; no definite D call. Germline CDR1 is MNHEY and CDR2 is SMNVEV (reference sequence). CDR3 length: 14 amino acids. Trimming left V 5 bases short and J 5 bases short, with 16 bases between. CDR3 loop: CASSLVEDLDEQYF. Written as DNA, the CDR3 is TGTGCCAGCAGTCTCGTCGAGGATCTGGACGAGCAGTACTTC.

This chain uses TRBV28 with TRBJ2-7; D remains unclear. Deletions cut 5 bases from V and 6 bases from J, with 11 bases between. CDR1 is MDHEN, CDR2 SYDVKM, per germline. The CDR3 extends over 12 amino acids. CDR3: CASSTPTTEQYF. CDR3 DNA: TGTGCCAGCAGTACCCCCACTACCGAGCAGTACTTC.

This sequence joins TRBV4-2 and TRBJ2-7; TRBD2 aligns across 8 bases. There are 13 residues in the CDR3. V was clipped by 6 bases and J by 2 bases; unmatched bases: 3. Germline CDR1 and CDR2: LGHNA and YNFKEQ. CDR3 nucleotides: TGTGCCAGCAGACTAGCGGAAGCCTACGAGCAGTACTTC. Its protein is CASRLAEAYEQYF.